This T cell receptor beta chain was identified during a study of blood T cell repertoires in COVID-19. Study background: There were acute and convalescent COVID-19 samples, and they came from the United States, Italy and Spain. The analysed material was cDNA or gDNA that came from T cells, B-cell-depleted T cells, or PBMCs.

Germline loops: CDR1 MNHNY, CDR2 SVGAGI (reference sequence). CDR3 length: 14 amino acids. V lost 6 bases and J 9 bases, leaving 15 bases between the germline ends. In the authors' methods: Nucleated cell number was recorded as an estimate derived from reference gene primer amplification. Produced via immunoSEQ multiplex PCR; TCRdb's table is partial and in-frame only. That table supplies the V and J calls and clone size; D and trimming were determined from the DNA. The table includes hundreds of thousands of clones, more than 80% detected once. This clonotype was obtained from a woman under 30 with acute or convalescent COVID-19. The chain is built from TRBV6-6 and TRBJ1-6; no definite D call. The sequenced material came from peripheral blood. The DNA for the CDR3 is TGTGCCAGCAGGGGATTCGAGGGAGGTTCACCCCTCCACTTT. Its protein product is CASRGFEGGSPLHF.